This T cell receptor (beta chain) was obtained from a study of T cells after yellow fever vaccination. Of note for this clonotype: The antigen is unknown.

The V end lost 4 bases, the J end lost 1 base, and 11 bases lay between the germline ends. CDR3 length equals 16 residues. Germline CDR1 and CDR2: SGHTA and FQGNSA. TCRdb itself ran the 5' RACE reads through MiXCR, one entry per CDR3 protein. The sample lists about 340,000 distinct CDR3 sequences; 4% were seen once. Whole-study findings and limits: Peaking on day 5 versus 15, the secondary response was faster but weaker. FACS-sorted repertoires might harbor abundant contaminating clonotypes from the bulk population. At around 95% for CD4 and roughly 87% for CD8, most primary-vaccination clones showed up again after the booster.

The starting material was PBMCs, obtained 5 days after the yellow fever booster vaccination. The TCR comes from a young man who received the YFV17D yellow fever vaccine. The chain is built from TRBV7-2 and TRBJ2-6; D ambiguous. DNA of the CDR3: TGTGCCAGCAGCTCCATTCATTCATCTGGGGCCAACGTCCTGACTTTC. Its protein is CASSSIHSSGANVLTF.